The 18 T cell receptor beta chains below were found in one sample sequenced in a study of CD4 T cells in relation to SARS-CoV-2 and coronaviruses. Their antigens are not known. Here immunoSEQ multiplex PCR was the method, and the copy in TCRdb shows in-frame clones only, minus some. Of some 44,000 clones in the sample, 82% were seen once. The material sequenced was naive CD4+ T cells from PBMCs, cultured in vitro. Subset indicated: naive CD4+ T cells isolated by negative enrichment. The receptors originated from an adult with COVID-19.

Written as DNA, the CDR3 is TGCGCCAGCAGCCCGGGACTAGCGGGGGTATCCTACAATGAGCAGTTCTTC. As protein: CASSPGLAGVSYNEQFF. The chain combines TRBV5-1 with TRBJ2-1; 14 positions agree with TRBD2. The V segment lost 4 bases and the J segment 1 base; nucleotides outside the gene matches: 4. CDR3 length: 17 amino acids. CDR1 SGHRS and CDR2 YFSETQ come from the germline V gene.

The chain recombines TRBV11-2 with TRBJ2-4; D might be TRBD2 (6 bases). Germline values: CDR1 SGHAT, CDR2 FQNNGV. The CDR3 has 15 residues. Trimming pared 5 bases from V and 0 bases from J, leaving 11 bases between. The CDR3 region has the DNA TGTGCCAGCAGCCCCGCGGGGAGAGCCAAAAACATTCAGTACTTC. Protein product: CASSPAGRAKNIQYF.

The rearrangement links TRBV7-9 to TRBJ2-1; TRBD2 agrees at 10 bases. Trimming took 6 bases from V and 4 from J; bases not matched to a gene: 12. The CDR3 length is 17 residues. The V gene's germline CDR1 is SEHNR and CDR2 FQNEAQ (reference sequence). CDR3 residues: CASSRSSSGRAYNEQFF. In nucleotides, the CDR3 is TGTGCCAGCAGTCGATCCTCTAGCGGGAGAGCGTACAATGAGCAGTTCTTC.

The chain recombines TRBV9 with TRBJ2-2, with 10 positions matching TRBD2. With V trimmed by 1 base and J by 7 bases, 4 bases remained unmatched. This CDR3 comprises 15 residues. Per germline, CDR1 SGDLS and CDR2 YYNGEE. CDR3 bases: TGTGCCAGCAGCGTACTAGCGGGAGCTAACGGGGAGCTGTTTTTT. This codes for CASSVLAGANGELFF.

The CDR3 DNA sequence: TGTGCCAGCAGCTTAACTGGGGGTCCCGGGGAGCTGTTTTTT. This gives the protein CASSLTGGPGELFF. J is TRBJ2-2 and V is TRBV7-2; D is perhaps TRBD1 or TRBD2 (5 bases each). V lost 2 bases to trimming and J lost 6 bases, with 10 bases between them. The CDR3 has 14 residues. The germline V gene has CDR1 SGHTA and CDR2 FQGNSA. Combining the CDR3 with reference TRBV7-2 and TRBJ2-2 gives the whole variable domain GAGVSQSPSNKVTEKGKDVELRCDPISGHTALYWYRQSLGQGLEFLIYFQGNSAPDKSGLPSDRFSAERTGGSVSTLTIQRTQQEDSAVYLCASSLTGGPGELFFGEGSRLTVL.

The chain has TRBV11-3 and TRBJ2-3, with TRBD1 matching 8 bases. The CDR3 sequence is 14 residues long. V gave up 6 bases and J gave up 4 bases; unmatched junction bases: 6. Germline V gene lookup returns CDR1 SGHNT and CDR2 YENEEA. For the CDR3, the DNA is TGTGCCAGCAGTCCCCCAGGGGGCCCAGATACGCAGTATTTT. Encoded protein: CASSPPGGPDTQYF.

V gene TRBV29-1 combines with J gene TRBJ1-1; D uncertain. V dropped 7 bases and J dropped 1 base, with 10 bases sitting between them. CDR3 length: 12 residues. Germline V CDR1 and CDR2: SQVTM, ANQGSEA. The CDR3 sequence is CSGGPGNTEAFF. The CDR3 bases are TGCAGCGGTGGGCCGGGGAACACTGAAGCTTTCTTT.

The rearrangement uses TRBV19 and TRBJ1-2, with unresolved D. The CDR3 sequence is 13 residues long. CDR1 is LNHDA and CDR2 is SQIVND in the germline V gene (reference sequence). The V end was cut by 2 bases, the J end by 7 bases, with 11 bases between. The CDR3 sequence: CASSIPGESGYTF. The CDR3, as DNA: TGTGCCAGTAGTATACCCGGGGAGAGTGGCTACACCTTC.

The gene calls are TRBV13 and TRBJ2-7; D is perhaps TRBD1 or TRBD2 (6 bases each). Germline assignment: CDR1 PRHDT and CDR2 FYEKMQ (reference sequence). The CDR3 spans 16 residues. Trimming left V 5 bases short and J 3 bases short, with 20 bases between. CDR3: CASSPREEGGIYEQYF. Written as DNA, the CDR3 is TGTGCCAGCAGCCCAAGAGAAGAGGGGGGAATCTACGAGCAGTACTTC.

The chain recombines TRBV5-1 with TRBJ2-7; TRBD1 might be the D (6 bases). The CDR3 runs 14 residues. V shed 3 bases and J shed 0 bases, with 10 bases lying between them. The germline V gene has CDR1 SGHRS and CDR2 YFSETQ. The CDR3 DNA reads as TGCGCCAGCAGCTCTCGGACAGACTCCTACGAGCAGTACTTC. This encodes CASSSRTDSYEQYF.

J is TRBJ2-7 and V is TRBV4-1; D possibly uses TRBD1 or TRBD2 (5 bases each). Germline V gene sequence: CDR1 MGHRA, CDR2 YSYEKL. The CDR3 is made up of 15 amino acids. V was pared by 1 base and J by 5 bases, with 15 bases between. This CDR3 is CASSQGDAQGNEQYF. The CDR3 DNA reads as TGCGCCAGCAGCCAAGGGGACGCCCAAGGCAACGAGCAGTACTTC.

The chain has TRBV30 and TRBJ2-7; unclear D gene. Trimming cost V 4 bases and J 1 base, with 14 bases left between them. The germline V gene has CDR1 GTSNPN and CDR2 SVGIG (reference sequence). This CDR3 comprises 14 residues. The CDR3 region is CAWIPRAGSYEQYF. Here the CDR3 DNA reads TGTGCCTGGATCCCACGTGCCGGGTCCTACGAGCAGTACTTC.

Only one count was recorded for this clone. This chain joins TRBV19 and TRBJ2-1; D unresolved. The CDR3 contains 15 residues. The germline gives CDR1 LNHDA, CDR2 SQIVND (reference sequence). Between the trimmed V and J ends, which lost 3 bases and 4 bases, there was a span of 13 bases. The CDR3: CASSMDHLRYNEQFF. The DNA for the CDR3 is TGTGCCAGTAGTATGGACCATCTCAGGTACAATGAGCAGTTCTTC.

This rearrangement joins TRBV9 to TRBJ2-7, with D maybe TRBD1 (5 bases). CDR1 and CDR2 (germline): SGDLS, YYNGEE. There are 14 residues in the CDR3. V lost 1 base and J lost 0, with 8 bases in between. CDR3 loop: CASSVQGSSYEQYF. As DNA, the CDR3 is TGTGCCAGCAGCGTACAGGGCAGCTCCTACGAGCAGTACTTC.

This chain connects TRBV28 to TRBJ2-7, with D possibly being TRBD1 or TRBD2 (6 bases each). Germline V gives CDR1 MDHEN, CDR2 SYDVKM. CDR3 size: 14 residues. The ends were cut back, 6 bases at V and 5 bases at J, with 17 bases in the middle. The CDR3 region has the DNA TGTGCCAGCAGCAAGGTTGGGGGGCGGAACGAGCAGTACTTC. The encoded protein is CASSKVGGRNEQYF.

The chain uses TRBV5-5 and TRBJ2-4, with 7 bases matching TRBD2. CDR3 length: 17 amino acids. CDR1 is SGHKS and CDR2 is YYEKEE in the germline V gene (reference sequence). J lost 5 bases, V lost 1 base, and 12 bases had no gene match. In nucleotides, the CDR3 is TGTGCCAGCAGCTTGAGACTAGCAGCAATCCCGGAAAACATTCAGTACTTC. It specifies CASSLRLAAIPENIQYF.

The chain is built from TRBV2 and TRBJ2-7; D is ambiguous. The germline CDR1 and CDR2 sequences are SNHLY and FYNNEI. The CDR3 runs to 14 residues. V was cut by 2 bases and J by 2 bases, with 10 bases left in between. CDR3 nucleotide sequence: TGTGCCAGCAGTGAACCCAGCGTGCCCTACGAGCAGTACTTC. Translated, it gives CASSEPSVPYEQYF.

In DNA, the CDR3 is TGTGCCAGCAGCCAGGTCTACACTGAAGCTTTCTTT. Protein product: CASSQVYTEAFF. The chain employs TRBV7-2 and TRBJ1-1; no firm D call. The CDR3 runs 12 residues. Per germline, CDR1 SGHTA and CDR2 FQGNSA. The V end was cut by 5 bases, the J end by 3 bases, with 7 bases between.